A selection of T cell receptor beta chains follows, all from one sample in a study of CXCR3-negative and CXCR3-positive naive CD8 T cells. No DNA is given; TCRdb re-called the 5' RACE reads and lists each CDR3 protein once. The sample spans 100,000 to 150,000 distinct CDR3 sequences; the ten largest clones claim around 0.41%. The specimen sequenced was naive CXCR3+ CD8+ T cells from blood. These receptors all come from a human donor in good health. Some clones in this sample may be carry-over from other donors' samples. Each CDR3 is given with its conserved first and last residue. Fields, in order: J gene, V gene, CDR3 protein.

>TRBJ2-7|TRBV7-9
CATIPDGVLEQYF
>TRBJ2-7|TRBV6-2/TRBV6-3
CASSSPGSPYEQYF
>TRBJ1-5|TRBV5-1
CASRQPSQGVVYQPQHF
>TRBJ1-6|TRBV15
CATSRVRGGGYNSPLHF
>TRBJ2-1|TRBV19
CASSAAGVSWNEQFF
>TRBJ2-1|TRBV6-1
CASSETGQLYNEQFF
>TRBJ2-7|TRBV7-9
CASSPTALGLYEQYF
>TRBJ2-7|TRBV2
CASTVTTYEQYF
>TRBJ2-7|TRBV12-3/TRBV12-4
CASILQGSYEQYF
>TRBJ1-1|TRBV19
CASSISAGSEAFF
>TRBJ2-3|TRBV6-5
CASSFAAPWSGSTDTQYF
>TRBJ2-7|TRBV6-2/TRBV6-3
CASSYNYEQYF
>TRBJ1-5|TRBV10-3
CAISELGTGTNQPQHF
>TRBJ2-7|TRBV20-1
CSARGWGEREQYF
>TRBJ1-1|TRBV5-1
CASSLGQGIPEAFF
>TRBJ1-1|TRBV28
CASSLGRARKAFF
>TRBJ2-3|TRBV7-6
CASSRHRTSGGTDTQYF
>TRBJ2-1|TRBV13
CASSAPPGGPLEQFF
>TRBJ1-2|TRBV7-9
CASSQSGGQYYGYTF
>TRBJ2-7|TRBV29-1
CSVAAGGYEQYF
>TRBJ1-1|TRBV28
CASSLPGTVNTEAFF
>TRBJ2-7|TRBV12-3/TRBV12-4
CASSPRDEQYF
>TRBJ2-7|TRBV30
CAWSTGSGEQYF
>TRBJ2-7|TRBV12-3/TRBV12-4
CASSAISYEQYF
>TRBJ2-5|TRBV9
CASSPAVGGETQYF
>TRBJ2-2|TRBV27
CASSGTVRAGAGELFF
>TRBJ2-5|TRBV7-3
CASSPLGQSGETQYF
>TRBJ2-5|TRBV19
CATHNGPRGETQYF
>TRBJ2-3|TRBV29-1
CSVTGEWETNTDTQYF
>TRBJ1-1|TRBV9
CASSVSGTAEEAFF
>TRBJ2-1|TRBV20-1
CSARVGGVVVINDEQFF
>TRBJ1-6|TRBV11-2
CASSWGKPGQGASALHF
>TRBJ2-2|TRBV7-6
CASTLGQVSTGELFF
>TRBJ2-2|TRBV4-2
CASSQEQAQWSTGELFF
>TRBJ1-1|TRBV29-1
CSVEGVFPEAFF
>TRBJ1-6|TRBV14
CASSQRGDFSPLHF
>TRBJ2-7|TRBV6-5
CASSYLGQAPSEQYF
>TRBJ2-1|TRBV7-3
CASSFTGAVWNEQFF
>TRBJ1-1|TRBV6-5
CASSYSGRGTEAFF
>TRBJ1-2|TRBV6-5
CASSSGEGNGYTF